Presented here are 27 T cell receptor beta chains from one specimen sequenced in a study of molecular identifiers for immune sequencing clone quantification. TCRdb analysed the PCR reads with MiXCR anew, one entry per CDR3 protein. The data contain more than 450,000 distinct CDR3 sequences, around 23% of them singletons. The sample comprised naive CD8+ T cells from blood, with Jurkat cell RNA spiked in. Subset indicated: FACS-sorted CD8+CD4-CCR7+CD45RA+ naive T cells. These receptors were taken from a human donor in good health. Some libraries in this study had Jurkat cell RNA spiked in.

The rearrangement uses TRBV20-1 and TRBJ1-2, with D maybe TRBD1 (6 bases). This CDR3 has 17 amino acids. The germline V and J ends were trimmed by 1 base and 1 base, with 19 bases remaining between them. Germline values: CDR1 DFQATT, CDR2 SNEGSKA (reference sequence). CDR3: CSARGPSGGRFNYGYTF. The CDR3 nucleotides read TGCAGTGCTAGAGGACCCTCTGGGGGCCGATTTAACTATGGCTACACCTTC.

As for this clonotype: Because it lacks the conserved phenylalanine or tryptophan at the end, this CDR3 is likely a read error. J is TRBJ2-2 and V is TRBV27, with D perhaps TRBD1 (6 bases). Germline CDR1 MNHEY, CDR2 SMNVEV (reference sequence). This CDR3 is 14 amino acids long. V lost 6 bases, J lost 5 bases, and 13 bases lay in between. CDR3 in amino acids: CASSGLGQTGELFY. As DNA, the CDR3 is TGTGCCAGCAGCGGGTTAGGACAGACCGGGGAGCTGTTTTAT.

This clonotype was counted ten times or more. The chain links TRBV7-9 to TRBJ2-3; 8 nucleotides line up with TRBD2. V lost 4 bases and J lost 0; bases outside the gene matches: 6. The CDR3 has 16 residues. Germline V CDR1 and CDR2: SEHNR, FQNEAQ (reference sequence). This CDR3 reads CASSSQRETSTDTQYF. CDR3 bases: TGTGCCAGCAGCTCTCAGCGGGAGACTAGCACAGATACGCAGTATTTT.

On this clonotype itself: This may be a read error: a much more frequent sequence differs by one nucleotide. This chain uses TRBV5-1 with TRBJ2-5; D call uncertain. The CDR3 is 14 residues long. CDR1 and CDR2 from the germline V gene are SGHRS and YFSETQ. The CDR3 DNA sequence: TGCGCCAGCAGCTTGTACCAGGACCAAGAGGCCCAGTACTTC. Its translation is CASSLYQDQEAQYF.

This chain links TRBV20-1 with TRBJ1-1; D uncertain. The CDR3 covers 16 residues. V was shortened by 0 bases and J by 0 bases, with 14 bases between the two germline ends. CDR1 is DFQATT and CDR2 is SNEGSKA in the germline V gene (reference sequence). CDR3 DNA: TGCAGTGCTAGAGATGGAGCAGCTCTTCTGAACACTGAAGCTTTCTTT. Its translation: CSARDGAALLNTEAFF.

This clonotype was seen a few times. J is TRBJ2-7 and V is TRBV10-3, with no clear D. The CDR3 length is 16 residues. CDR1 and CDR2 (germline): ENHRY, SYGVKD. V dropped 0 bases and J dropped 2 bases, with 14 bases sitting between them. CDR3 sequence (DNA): TGTGCCATCAGTGAGTCGATGTTGGGGAACACCTACGAGCAGTACTTC. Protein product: CAISESMLGNTYEQYF.

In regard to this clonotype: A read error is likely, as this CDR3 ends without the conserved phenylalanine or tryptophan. CDR3: CASLGSGFRDSGANVLTL. The DNA for the CDR3 is TGTGCCAGCCTCGGGAGCGGGTTCCGGGACTCTGGGGCCAACGTCCTGACTTTG. V usage is TRBV7-3 and J usage is TRBJ2-6, with D perhaps TRBD2 (6 bases). With 8 bases removed from V and 0 bases from J, the gap between germline ends came to 20 bases. Germline CDR1 is SGHTA and CDR2 is FQGTGA. The CDR3 contains 18 residues.

The CDR3 sequence is CASSLGPGRGKNEQFF. CDR3 DNA sequence: TGTGCCAGCAGCTTAGGGCCCGGCAGGGGGAAGAATGAGCAGTTCTTC. J is TRBJ2-1 and V is TRBV7-9; 7 bases map to TRBD1. V lost 1 base to trimming and J lost 7 bases; unmatched junction nucleotides: 10. The V gene's germline CDR1 is SEHNR and CDR2 FQNEAQ (reference sequence). This CDR3 contains 16 residues.

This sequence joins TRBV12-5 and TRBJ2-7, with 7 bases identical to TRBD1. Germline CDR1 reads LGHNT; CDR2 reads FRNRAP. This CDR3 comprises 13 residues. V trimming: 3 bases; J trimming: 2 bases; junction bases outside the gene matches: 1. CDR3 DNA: TGTGCTAGTGGTTTAGGGGGCGCCTACGAGCAGTACTTC. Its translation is CASGLGGAYEQYF.

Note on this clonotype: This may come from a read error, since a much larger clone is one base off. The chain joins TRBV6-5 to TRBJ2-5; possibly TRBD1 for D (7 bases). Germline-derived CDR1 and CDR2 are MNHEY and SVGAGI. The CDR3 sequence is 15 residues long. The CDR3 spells CASHGGTAPQEPQYF. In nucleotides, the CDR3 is TGTGCCAGCCATGGGGGGACAGCGCCACAAGAGCCCCAGTACTTC.

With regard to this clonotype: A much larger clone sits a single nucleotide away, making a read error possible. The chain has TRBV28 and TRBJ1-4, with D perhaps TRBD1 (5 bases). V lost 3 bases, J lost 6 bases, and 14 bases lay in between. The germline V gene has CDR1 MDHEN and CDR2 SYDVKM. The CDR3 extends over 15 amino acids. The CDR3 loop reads CASSFLFGGDEKLFF. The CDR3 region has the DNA TGTGCCAGCAGTTTTTTATTTGGGGGGGATGAAAAACTGTTTTTT.

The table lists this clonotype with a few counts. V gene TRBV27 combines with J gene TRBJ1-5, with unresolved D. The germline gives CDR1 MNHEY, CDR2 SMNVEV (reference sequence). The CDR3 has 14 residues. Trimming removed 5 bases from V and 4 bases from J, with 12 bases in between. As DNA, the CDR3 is TGTGCCAGCAGTCACTATGGGGTGAATCAGCCCCAGCATTTT. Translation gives CASSHYGVNQPQHF.

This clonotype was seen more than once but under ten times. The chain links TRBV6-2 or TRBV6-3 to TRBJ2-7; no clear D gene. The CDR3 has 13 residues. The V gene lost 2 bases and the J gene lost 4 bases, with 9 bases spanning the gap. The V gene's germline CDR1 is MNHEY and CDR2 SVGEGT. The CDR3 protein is CASSYGSGYEQYF. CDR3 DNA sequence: TGTGCCAGCAGTTACGGTTCGGGTTACGAGCAGTACTTC.

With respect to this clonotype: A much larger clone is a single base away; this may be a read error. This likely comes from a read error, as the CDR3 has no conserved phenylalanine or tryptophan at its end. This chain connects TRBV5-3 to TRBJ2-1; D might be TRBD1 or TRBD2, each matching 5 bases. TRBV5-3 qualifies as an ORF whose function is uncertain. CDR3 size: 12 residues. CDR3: CASSWGYNEQFS. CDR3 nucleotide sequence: TGTGCCAGCAGCTGGGGGTACAATGAGCAGTTCTCC.

In nucleotides, the CDR3 is TGCAGTGCTAGATTTACGGGACGGGGCACTGAAGCTTTCTTT. Protein sequence: CSARFTGRGTEAFF. The chain carries TRBV20-1 and TRBJ1-1; D is perhaps TRBD1 (5 bases). Trimming left V 2 bases short and J 4 bases short, with 14 bases between. Germline CDR1 is DFQATT and CDR2 is SNEGSKA (reference sequence). The CDR3 sequence is 14 residues long.

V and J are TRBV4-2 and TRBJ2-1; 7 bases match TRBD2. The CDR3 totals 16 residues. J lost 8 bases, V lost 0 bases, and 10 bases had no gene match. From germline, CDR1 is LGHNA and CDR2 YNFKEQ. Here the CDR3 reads CASSQEEGRAFYEQFF. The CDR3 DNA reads TGTGCCAGCAGCCAAGAGGAAGGGAGGGCCTTCTATGAGCAGTTCTTC.

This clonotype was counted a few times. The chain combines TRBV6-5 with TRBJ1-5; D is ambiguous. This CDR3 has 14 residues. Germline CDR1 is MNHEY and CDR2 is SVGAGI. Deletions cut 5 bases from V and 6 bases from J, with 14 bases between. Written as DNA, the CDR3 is TGTGCCAGCAGTCCTCGGGGAAATGGTCAGCCCCAGCATTTT. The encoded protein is CASSPRGNGQPQHF.

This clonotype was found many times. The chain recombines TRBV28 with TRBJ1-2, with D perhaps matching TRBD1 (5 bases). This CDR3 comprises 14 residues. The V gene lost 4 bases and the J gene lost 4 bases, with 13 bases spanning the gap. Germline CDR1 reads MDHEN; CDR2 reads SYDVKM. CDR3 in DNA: TGTGCCAGCAGTTGGGCAGGGTCGAGCTATGGCTACACCTTC. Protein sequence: CASSWAGSSYGYTF.

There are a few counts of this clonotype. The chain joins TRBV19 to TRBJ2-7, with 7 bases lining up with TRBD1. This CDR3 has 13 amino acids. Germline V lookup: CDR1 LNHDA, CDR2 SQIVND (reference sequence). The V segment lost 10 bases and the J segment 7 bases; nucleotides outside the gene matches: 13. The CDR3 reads CATQGQTAGEQYF. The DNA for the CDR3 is TGTGCCACCCAGGGACAGACCGCCGGTGAGCAGTACTTC. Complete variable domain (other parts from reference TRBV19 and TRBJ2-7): DGGITQSPKYLFRKEGQNVTLSCEQNLNHDAMYWYRQDPGQGLRLIYYSQIVNDFQKGDIAEGYSVSREKKESFPLTVTSAQKNPTAFYLCATQGQTAGEQYFGPGTRLTVT.

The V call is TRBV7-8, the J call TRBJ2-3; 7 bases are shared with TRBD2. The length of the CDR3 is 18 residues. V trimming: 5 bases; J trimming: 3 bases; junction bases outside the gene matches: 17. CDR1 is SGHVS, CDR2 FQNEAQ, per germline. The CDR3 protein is CASSLTLRTRIGTDTQYF. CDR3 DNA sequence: TGTGCCAGCAGCCTCACCCTCAGGACTAGGATAGGTACAGATACGCAGTATTTT.

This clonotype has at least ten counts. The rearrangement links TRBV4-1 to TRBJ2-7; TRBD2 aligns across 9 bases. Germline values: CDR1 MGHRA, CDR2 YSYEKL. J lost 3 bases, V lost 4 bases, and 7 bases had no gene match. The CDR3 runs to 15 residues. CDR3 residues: CASSPISGGLYEQYF. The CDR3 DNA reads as TGCGCCAGCAGCCCAATTAGCGGGGGACTCTACGAGCAGTACTTC.

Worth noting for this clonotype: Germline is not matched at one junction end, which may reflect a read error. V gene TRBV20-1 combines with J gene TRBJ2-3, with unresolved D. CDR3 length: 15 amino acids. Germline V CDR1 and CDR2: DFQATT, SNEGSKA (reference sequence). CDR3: CSARDFNKCSDRQYF. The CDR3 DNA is TGCAGTGCTAGAGATTTTAATAAGTGCTCAGATAGGCAGTATTTT.

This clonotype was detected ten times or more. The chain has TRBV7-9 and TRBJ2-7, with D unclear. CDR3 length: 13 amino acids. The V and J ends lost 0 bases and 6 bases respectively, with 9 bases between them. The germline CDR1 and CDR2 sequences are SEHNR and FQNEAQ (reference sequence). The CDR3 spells CASSLAPGTEQYF. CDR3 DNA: TGTGCCAGCAGCTTAGCCCCGGGCACCGAGCAGTACTTC.

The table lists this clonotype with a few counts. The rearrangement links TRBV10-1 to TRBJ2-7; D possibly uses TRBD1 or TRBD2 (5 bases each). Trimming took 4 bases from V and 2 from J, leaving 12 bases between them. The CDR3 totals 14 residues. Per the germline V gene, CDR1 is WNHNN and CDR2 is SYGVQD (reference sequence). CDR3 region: CASSGGNSPYEQYF. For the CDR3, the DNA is TGCGCCAGCAGTGGGGGGAACAGCCCCTACGAGCAGTACTTC.

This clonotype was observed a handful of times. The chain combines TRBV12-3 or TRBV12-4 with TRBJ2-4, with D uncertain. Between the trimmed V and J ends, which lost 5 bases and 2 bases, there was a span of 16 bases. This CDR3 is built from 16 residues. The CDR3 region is CASSPFLTSTKNIQYF. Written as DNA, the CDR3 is TGTGCCAGCAGTCCTTTTCTGACTTCGACCAAAAACATTCAGTACTTC.

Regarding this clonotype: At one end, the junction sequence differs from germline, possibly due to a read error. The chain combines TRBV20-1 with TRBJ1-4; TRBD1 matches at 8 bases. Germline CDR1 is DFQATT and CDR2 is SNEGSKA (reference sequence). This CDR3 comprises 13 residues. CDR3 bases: TGCAGTGCTAGTGACAGGGGTAATGTAAAACTGTTTTTT. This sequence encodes CSASDRGNVKLFF.

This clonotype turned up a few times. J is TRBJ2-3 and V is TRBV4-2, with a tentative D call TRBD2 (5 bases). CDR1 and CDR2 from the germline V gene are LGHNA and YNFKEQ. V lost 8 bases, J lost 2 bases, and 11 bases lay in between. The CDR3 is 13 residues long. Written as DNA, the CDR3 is TGTGCCAGCCGGAGCGGAATCACAGATACGCAGTATTTT. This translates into CASRSGITDTQYF.